This entry lists 14 T cell receptor beta chains sequenced from one sample in a study of PD-1 blockade in classical Hodgkin lymphoma. Time point: cycle 4 day 1 (C4D1), after around six weeks of nivolumab. Relapse was seen in all patients after autologous stem cell transplantation, and brentuximab vedotin exposure was variable. Isolation of CD4+ T cells from thawed PBMCs was performed by magnetic negative selection. Measured with immunoSEQ multiplex PCR; TCRdb has only the in-frame clones, and not every one. The profile shows 5,000 or so clones, around 80% of them singletons. Sequences were derived from CD4+ T cells from blood, sampled before the fourth cycle of nivolumab. The receptors were sampled from a human donor with classical Hodgkin lymphoma.

The V gene is TRBV10-3, the J gene TRBJ2-7; D is undetermined. The V end lost 2 bases, the J end lost 4 bases, and 12 bases lay between the germline ends. Per germline, CDR1 ENHRY and CDR2 SYGVKD. The CDR3 is made up of 14 amino acids. The CDR3 DNA reads TGTGCCATCAGTGAGAGGGCCTCCGGATACGAGCAGTACTTC. Translation: CAISERASGYEQYF.

This sequence joins TRBV28 and TRBJ1-2; TRBD1 is a possible D gene (5 bases). V was pared by 6 bases and J by 4 bases, with 15 bases between. The CDR3 extends over 14 amino acids. The germline gives CDR1 MDHEN, CDR2 SYDVKM. Here the CDR3 DNA reads TGTGCCAGCAGCCTAACGGACACCATCTATGGCTACACCTTC. It specifies CASSLTDTIYGYTF.

This chain connects TRBV6-5 to TRBJ1-2; 12 positions agree with TRBD1. Germline V gives CDR1 MNHEY, CDR2 SVGAGI. V dropped 6 bases and J dropped 4; count of bases not matched to a gene: 6. The CDR3 runs to 15 residues. CDR3 loop: CASRDGTGGVYGYTF. Written as DNA, the CDR3 is TGTGCCAGCAGGGACGGGACAGGGGGCGTCTATGGCTACACCTTC.

This chain joins TRBV5-4 and TRBJ2-3; D is uncertain. The CDR3 covers 13 residues. CDR1 is SGHNT, CDR2 YYREEE, per germline (reference sequence). V lost 0 bases and J 5 bases, leaving 7 bases between the germline ends. CDR3 nucleotide sequence: TGTGCCAGCAGCTTGGCCCCGGTAGATACGCAGTATTTT. It is translated as CASSLAPVDTQYF. Combining the CDR3 with reference TRBV5-4 and TRBJ2-3 gives the whole variable domain ETGVTQSPTHLIKTRGQQVTLRCSSQSGHNTVSWYQQALGQGPQFIFQYYREEENGRGNFPPRFSGLQFPNYSSELNVNALELDDSALYLCASSLAPVDTQYFGPGTRLTVL.

A few counts support this clone. The rearrangement links TRBV27 to TRBJ2-7; tentatively, D is TRBD1 or TRBD2 (6 bases each). Germline V gene data show CDR1 as MNHEY and CDR2 as SMNVEV (reference sequence). V shed 7 bases and J shed 4 bases, with 14 bases lying between them. This CDR3 has 13 residues. CDR3: CASTKRGEYEQYF. The CDR3 bases are TGTGCCAGCACCAAAAGGGGGGAGTACGAGCAGTACTTC.

CDR3 in DNA: TGTGCCAGCAGCTTAGGGGGAGGAGGTTCCGGGGAGCTGTTTTTT. Its translation: CASSLGGGGSGELFF. The chain links TRBV7-3 to TRBJ2-2, with a tentative D call TRBD2 (6 bases). The CDR3 covers 15 residues. Trimming removed 2 bases at V and 6 bases at J, with 13 bases between. CDR1 is SGHTA and CDR2 is FQGTGA in the germline V gene.

The rearrangement uses TRBV7-3 and TRBJ2-6, with D perhaps given as TRBD1 or TRBD2 (5 bases each). From germline, CDR1 is SGHTA and CDR2 FQGTGA. V lost 2 bases to trimming and J lost 0 bases, with 11 bases between them. This CDR3 is 17 amino acids long. CDR3: CASSLAGASSGANVLTF. The CDR3 DNA follows: TGTGCCAGCAGCTTAGCCGGGGCTTCCTCTGGGGCCAACGTCCTGACTTTC.

The gene calls are TRBV5-5 and TRBJ1-6; D ambiguous. The ends were cut back, 0 bases at V and 10 bases at J, with 8 bases in the middle. CDR1 and CDR2 from the germline V gene are SGHKS and YYEKEE (reference sequence). CDR3 length equals 13 residues. The CDR3 protein is CASSLAKESPLHF. CDR3 DNA: TGTGCCAGCAGCTTGGCTAAGGAGTCACCCCTCCACTTT.

CDR3 nucleotides: TGTGCCACCAGCAGAGGTCTAGCGACGGCAGATACGCAGTATTTT. Protein product: CATSRGLATADTQYF. The genes are TRBV15 and TRBJ2-3, with a weak D call TRBD2 (6 bases). With 1 base removed from V and 4 bases from J, the gap between germline ends came to 12 bases. Germline assignment: CDR1 LNHNV and CDR2 YYDKDF (reference sequence). The CDR3 spans 15 residues.

V and J are TRBV19 and TRBJ2-1, with 9 positions matching TRBD2. V trimming: 4 bases; J trimming: 7 bases; junction bases outside the gene matches: 11. Germline CDR1 and CDR2: LNHDA and SQIVND (reference sequence). The CDR3 is 16 amino acids. This CDR3 is CASSKEGTSYWNEQFF. The CDR3 DNA follows: TGTGCCAGTAGTAAGGAGGGGACTAGCTATTGGAATGAGCAGTTCTTC. Looking up the rest from reference TRBV19 and TRBJ2-1 gives the full variable domain: DGGITQSPKYLFRKEGQNVTLSCEQNLNHDAMYWYRQDPGQGLRLIYYSQIVNDFQKGDIAEGYSVSREKKESFPLTVTSAQKNPTAFYLCASSKEGTSYWNEQFFGPGTRLTVL.

The chain links TRBV19 to TRBJ2-1, with 9 positions matching TRBD2. Trimming cost V 4 bases and J 4 bases; bases outside gene matches: 5. The CDR3 contains 15 residues. The germline V gene has CDR1 LNHDA and CDR2 SQIVND (reference sequence). CDR3 coding DNA: TGTGCCAGTAGTAGCGGGGGGGCCTTATACAATGAGCAGTTCTTC. Encoded protein: CASSSGGALYNEQFF. Full variable domain (rest looked up from reference TRBV19 and TRBJ2-1): DGGITQSPKYLFRKEGQNVTLSCEQNLNHDAMYWYRQDPGQGLRLIYYSQIVNDFQKGDIAEGYSVSREKKESFPLTVTSAQKNPTAFYLCASSSGGALYNEQFFGPGTRLTVL.

The genes are TRBV5-4 and TRBJ1-2; TRBD1 matches 10 bases. The CDR3 covers 16 residues. Germline lookup yields CDR1 SGHNT and CDR2 YYREEE (reference sequence). The J segment lost 3 bases and the V segment lost 3 bases, leaving 8 bases of the junction unmatched. The CDR3 loop reads CASSSRQGARDYGYTF. In DNA form, the CDR3 reads TGTGCCAGCAGCTCACGACAGGGGGCGCGGGACTATGGCTACACCTTC. Complete variable domain (other parts from reference TRBV5-4 and TRBJ1-2): ETGVTQSPTHLIKTRGQQVTLRCSSQSGHNTVSWYQQALGQGPQFIFQYYREEENGRGNFPPRFSGLQFPNYSSELNVNALELDDSALYLCASSSRQGARDYGYTFGSGTRLTVV.

This clone was counted only a few times. The V call is TRBV4-1, the J call TRBJ2-7; 9 bases line up with TRBD1. Per the germline V gene, CDR1 is MGHRA and CDR2 is YSYEKL. The CDR3 extends over 14 amino acids. J gave up 3 bases and V 2 bases, and 2 bases lay outside the gene matches. The CDR3 nucleotides read TGCGCCAGCAGCCAAATGGGACAGGGCTACGAGCAGTACTTC. Translated: CASSQMGQGYEQYF.

The V and J genes are TRBV4-3 and TRBJ1-2, with 7 bases identical to TRBD1. The ends lost 8 bases at V and 6 bases at J; junction bases unmatched: 6. Germline V CDR1 and CDR2: LGHNA, YSLEER. This CDR3 spans 12 amino acids. For the CDR3, the DNA is TGCGCCAGCCGTGACAGGGTCCATGGCTACACCTTC. Residues: CASRDRVHGYTF.